These T cell receptor beta chains were read from a single sample in a study of CD8 T cells in Susac syndrome. TCRdb re-called the immunoSEQ multiplex PCR reads through MiXCR, storing one row per CDR3 protein. The data show 77,000 or so distinct CDR3 sequences, more than 85% seen once. Sequencing was done on a sample of CD4+ T cells from PBMCs. The receptors here all came from a human donor with Susac syndrome. CDR3s include the opening cysteine and the closing phenylalanine or tryptophan. Fields, in order: J gene, V gene, clone size, CDR3 protein. For some rows the clone size is stated as once, few or many, or as a class when expanded; others skip it.

j_gene: TRBJ2-5; v_gene: TRBV7-2; abundance: NA; CDR3aa: CASSLAGLGETQYF
j_gene: TRBJ2-3; v_gene: TRBV9; abundance: NA; CDR3aa: CASSVEPSTDTQYF
j_gene: TRBJ2-7; v_gene: TRBV28; abundance: NA; CDR3aa: CASTPLGSSYEQYF
j_gene: TRBJ1-5; v_gene: TRBV3-1; abundance: NA; CDR3aa: CASSQRGLRKPQHF
j_gene: TRBJ1-2; v_gene: TRBV21-1; abundance: NA; CDR3aa: CASSGTVKGYTF
j_gene: TRBJ2-2; v_gene: TRBV12-3/TRBV12-4; abundance: NA; CDR3aa: CASSATNTGELFF
j_gene: TRBJ2-7; v_gene: TRBV5-4; abundance: NA; CDR3aa: CASSRPKGGGFSYEQYF
j_gene: TRBJ1-4; v_gene: TRBV29-1; abundance: NA; CDR3aa: CSVVSTDEKLFF
j_gene: TRBJ2-1; v_gene: TRBV27; abundance: NA; CDR3aa: CASSDSGLATLREQFF
j_gene: TRBJ2-3; v_gene: TRBV7-2; abundance: once; CDR3aa: CASSLVWTDTQYF
j_gene: TRBJ1-5; v_gene: TRBV28; abundance: NA; CDR3aa: CASSLWAPPNQPQHF
j_gene: TRBJ1-2; v_gene: TRBV14; abundance: NA; CDR3aa: CASSSDRVGYTF
j_gene: TRBJ1-2; v_gene: TRBV27; abundance: few; CDR3aa: CASSGGSNLYGYTF
j_gene: TRBJ1-5; v_gene: TRBV20-1; abundance: NA; CDR3aa: CSARWGQGPKEPQHF
j_gene: TRBJ1-1; v_gene: TRBV2; abundance: NA; CDR3aa: CASRRTGGSSNTEAFF
j_gene: TRBJ2-1; v_gene: TRBV29-1; abundance: once; CDR3aa: CSVRTSGGSYNEQFF
j_gene: TRBJ2-1; v_gene: TRBV19; abundance: NA; CDR3aa: CASSIKGPLVIGEQFF
j_gene: TRBJ2-7; v_gene: TRBV11-1; abundance: NA; CDR3aa: CASSVLGGASSYEQYF
j_gene: TRBJ2-7; v_gene: TRBV5-6; abundance: NA; CDR3aa: CASSSPGQFTYEQYF
j_gene: TRBJ2-3; v_gene: TRBV28; abundance: NA; CDR3aa: CASSYTSGTDTQYF
j_gene: TRBJ1-5; v_gene: TRBV3-1; abundance: NA; CDR3aa: CASSQGQISNQPQHF
j_gene: TRBJ2-1; v_gene: TRBV7-2; abundance: once; CDR3aa: CASSLAGMASGSNEQFF
j_gene: TRBJ2-7; v_gene: TRBV28; abundance: once; CDR3aa: CASPSSYEQYF
j_gene: TRBJ2-5; v_gene: TRBV13; abundance: NA; CDR3aa: CASSTRDADTQYF
j_gene: TRBJ2-5; v_gene: TRBV7-2; abundance: NA; CDR3aa: CASSLGRTATQETQYF
j_gene: TRBJ2-3; v_gene: TRBV4-2; abundance: NA; CDR3aa: CASSQGRGFTDTQYF
j_gene: TRBJ2-1; v_gene: TRBV29-1; abundance: NA; CDR3aa: CSVHGIGRGTNNEQFF
j_gene: TRBJ2-7; v_gene: TRBV6-5; abundance: NA; CDR3aa: CASSYSTTPYHEQYF
j_gene: TRBJ1-1; v_gene: TRBV6-5; abundance: NA; CDR3aa: CASIGRHEAFF
j_gene: TRBJ2-5; v_gene: TRBV2; abundance: NA; CDR3aa: CASSQTGGGTRTQYF
j_gene: TRBJ2-2; v_gene: TRBV10-3; abundance: NA; CDR3aa: CATSGQSNTGELFF
j_gene: TRBJ1-2; v_gene: TRBV20-1; abundance: NA; CDR3aa: CNAGTSNYGYTF
j_gene: TRBJ2-1; v_gene: TRBV5-1; abundance: NA; CDR3aa: CASSLGLAQFNEQFF
j_gene: TRBJ1-2; v_gene: TRBV27; abundance: NA; CDR3aa: CASSTRTGNYGYTF
j_gene: TRBJ2-5; v_gene: TRBV5-1; abundance: NA; CDR3aa: CASSLGLSSGETQYF
j_gene: TRBJ1-5; v_gene: TRBV28; abundance: NA; CDR3aa: CASNPPPRFSNQPQHF
j_gene: TRBJ2-7; v_gene: TRBV15; abundance: NA; CDR3aa: CATSSIRLDEQYF
j_gene: TRBJ1-5; v_gene: TRBV28; abundance: NA; CDR3aa: CASSSSLGNQPQHF
j_gene: TRBJ2-6; v_gene: TRBV5-6; abundance: NA; CDR3aa: CASSPIVGGSSGANVLTF
j_gene: TRBJ2-1; v_gene: TRBV7-9; abundance: NA; CDR3aa: CASSLATSIFVNEQFF
j_gene: TRBJ1-4; v_gene: TRBV18; abundance: NA; CDR3aa: CASSPQGLLGNEKLFF
j_gene: TRBJ1-1; v_gene: TRBV25-1; abundance: NA; CDR3aa: CASIGGMNTEAFF
j_gene: TRBJ2-3; v_gene: TRBV29-1; abundance: NA; CDR3aa: CSVVLAGTDTQYF
j_gene: TRBJ1-5; v_gene: TRBV20-1; abundance: NA; CDR3aa: CSAWPRGRDQPQHF
j_gene: TRBJ1-5; v_gene: TRBV10-3; abundance: NA; CDR3aa: CAINKESGQPQHF